This record looks at one TCR beta chain sequence and its context. Sequencing used immunoSEQ multiplex PCR; TCRdb keeps in-frame clones, though not all of them. The sample includes tens of thousands of clones, almost 85% of them seen just once. Trimming removed 3 bases from V and 7 bases from J, with 10 bases in between. Germline V gives CDR1 SGHVS, CDR2 FQNEAQ. The CDR3 spans 12 residues. The data originate from a study of PD-1 blockade in classical Hodgkin lymphoma. Time point described: cycle 4 day 1 (C4D1), after 6 weeks of nivolumab. Relapses following autologous stem cell transplantation were seen in all patients, with brentuximab vedotin exposure varying.

V is TRBV7-8 and J is TRBJ2-7, with D perhaps TRBD2 (5 bases). Sequencing used peripheral blood mononuclear cells (PBMCs), obtained before the fourth cycle of nivolumab. The sequence was obtained from a human donor with classical Hodgkin lymphoma. The CDR3 loop is CASSFSRGEQYF. The CDR3, as DNA: TGTGCCAGCAGCTTCTCCCGCGGGGAGCAGTACTTC.